These 17 T cell receptor beta chains share one sample of origin, sequenced in a study of blood T cell repertoires in COVID-19. Only in-frame clones appear in the TCRdb table, and some are missing; sequencing was by immunoSEQ multiplex PCR. The repertoire holds under 550,000 clones, with around nine tenths as singletons. The sample comprised peripheral blood. Receptors originate from a man aged 18 to 35 with COVID-19, enrolled during active disease.

This chain joins TRBV6-1 and TRBJ2-7; TRBD2 might be the D (6 bases). The CDR3 runs 16 residues. CDR1 and CDR2 from the germline V gene are MNHNS and SASEGT. V was clipped by 3 bases and J by 3 bases, with 18 bases between them. The DNA of the CDR3 is TGTGCCAGCAGTGAGAATGGGGGAGGCAGGATCTACGAGCAGTACTTC. Its translation is CASSENGGGRIYEQYF.

The rearrangement links TRBV6-2 or TRBV6-3 to TRBJ2-2, with 8 positions matching TRBD2. Germline assignment: CDR1 MNHEY and CDR2 SVGEGT. The CDR3 loop spans 15 amino acids. Trimming cost V 1 base and J 5 bases; bases outside gene matches: 3. In nucleotides, the CDR3 is TGTGCCAGCAGTTACTTGGCGGGAGGTACCGGGGAGCTGTTTTTT. Its protein product is CASSYLAGGTGELFF.

This chain connects TRBV20-1 to TRBJ2-1, with 10 bases lining up with TRBD2. This CDR3 region has 15 residues. V lost 3 bases to trimming and J lost 14 bases; unmatched junction nucleotides: 16. In germline, CDR1 is DFQATT, CDR2 SNEGSKA (reference sequence). The CDR3 here is CSASGGRTSGSMEFF. As DNA, the CDR3 is TGCAGTGCTAGTGGGGGTCGGACTAGCGGATCCATGGAGTTCTTC.

The chain recombines TRBV28 with TRBJ1-2; 9 nucleotides line up with TRBD1. The V gene end was trimmed by 3 bases and the J gene end by 4 bases; junction bases not matched to a gene: 6. CDR1 is MDHEN, CDR2 SYDVKM, per germline. The CDR3 totals 15 residues. Here the CDR3 DNA reads TGTGCCAGCAGTTTGCCTACAGGGGGCGGCTATGGCTACACCTTC. Translated, it gives CASSLPTGGGYGYTF.

The rearrangement links TRBV29-1 to TRBJ2-7; D possibly corresponds to TRBD1 (7 bases). There are 14 residues in the CDR3. Germline V gene sequence: CDR1 SQVTM, CDR2 ANQGSEA. The V end lost 7 bases, the J end lost 7 bases, and 23 bases lay between the germline ends. The chain's CDR3 is CSAQGGVQAEEQYF. In nucleotides, the CDR3 is TGCAGCGCTCAGGGGGGTGTGCAGGCTGAAGAGCAGTACTTC.

The CDR3, as DNA: TGTGCCACCAGTGACACGGGACAGGGGAACACCGGGGAGCTGTTTTTT. Translating gives CATSDTGQGNTGELFF. The V gene is TRBV24-1, the J gene TRBJ2-2, with TRBD1 matching 9 bases. CDR1 KGHDR and CDR2 SFDVKD come from the germline V gene. J was trimmed by 1 base and V by 4 bases; bases with no gene match: 3. The CDR3 loop spans 16 amino acids.

DNA for the CDR3: TGCAGTGCTAGTAGGCTAGCGTCCTACAATGAGCAGTTCTTC. Its protein product is CSASRLASYNEQFF. The genes are TRBV20-1 and TRBJ2-1, with TRBD2 as a possible D gene (6 bases). With 3 bases removed from V and 1 base from J, the gap between germline ends came to 10 bases. Per the germline V gene, CDR1 is DFQATT and CDR2 is SNEGSKA (reference sequence). The CDR3 is 14 residues long.

This chain connects TRBV19 to TRBJ1-2; D is possibly TRBD1 (6 bases). Trimming left V 6 bases short and J 5 bases short, with 19 bases between. CDR3 length: 15 residues. Germline CDR1 is LNHDA and CDR2 is SQIVND (reference sequence). The CDR3 nucleotides read TGTGCCAGTAGACAGACAGGAGCCCACCTTTATGGCTACACCTTC. Its translation is CASRQTGAHLYGYTF.

This chain connects TRBV10-1 to TRBJ2-2; 15 bases line up with TRBD2. Germline values: CDR1 WNHNN, CDR2 SYGVQD (reference sequence). V was pared by 4 bases and J by 5 bases, with 2 bases of the junction left unmatched. CDR3 length equals 16 residues. CDR3 in DNA: TGCGCCAGCAGTGCTGGACTAGCGGGGGGGACCGGGGAGCTGTTTTTT. Translated: CASSAGLAGGTGELFF.

V gene TRBV30 combines with J gene TRBJ2-1; D perhaps matches TRBD1 (6 bases). V was clipped by 3 bases and J by 4 bases, with 13 bases between them. The CDR3 totals 14 residues. The germline V gene has CDR1 GTSNPN and CDR2 SVGIG (reference sequence). Here the CDR3 reads CAWRRTDLYNEQFF. The CDR3 DNA follows: TGTGCCTGGAGAAGGACAGACCTATACAATGAGCAGTTCTTC.

The V call is TRBV7-8, the J call TRBJ2-3; 7 bases line up with TRBD1. Per germline, CDR1 SGHVS and CDR2 FQNEAQ. The CDR3 is 15 amino acids. With 5 bases clipped from V and 8 bases from J, the junction kept 13 bases outside the gene matches. This CDR3 is CASSREGASPGTQYF. CDR3 in DNA: TGTGCCAGCAGCCGAGAGGGGGCCTCCCCAGGTACGCAGTATTTT.

The gene calls are TRBV9 and TRBJ2-7; 11 positions match TRBD1. V gave up 3 bases and J gave up 2 bases; unmatched junction bases: 7. The CDR3 covers 16 residues. Germline V lookup: CDR1 SGDLS, CDR2 YYNGEE. For the CDR3, the DNA is TGTGCCAGCAGCGCCAACCCGGGACAGGGGGCCTACGAGCAGTACTTC. Its translation: CASSANPGQGAYEQYF.

J is TRBJ2-7 and V is TRBV7-8, with 8 bases aligning to TRBD1. With V trimmed by 8 bases and J by 3 bases, 6 bases remained unmatched. This CDR3 contains 13 residues. Looked up from germline, CDR1 is SGHVS and CDR2 is FQNEAQ. The CDR3 loop is CASLTGGSYEQYF. CDR3 nucleotide sequence: TGTGCCAGCCTAACAGGGGGGAGCTACGAGCAGTACTTC.

This chain joins TRBV27 and TRBJ1-6, with 8 bases identical to TRBD1. The germline V gene has CDR1 MNHEY and CDR2 SMNVEV (reference sequence). With V trimmed by 8 bases and J by 8 bases, 8 bases remained unmatched. This CDR3 region has 14 residues. CDR3 DNA: TGTGCCAGCGGCAGGGGGCGAGCGGATTCACCCCTCCACTTT. As protein: CASGRGRADSPLHF.

The V gene is TRBV29-1, the J gene TRBJ1-2; the match to TRBD1 covers 8 bases. Germline CDR1 SQVTM, CDR2 ANQGSEA. The CDR3 has 13 amino acids. Trimming cost V 4 bases and J 10 bases; bases outside gene matches: 11. CDR3 in amino acids: CSVVSDRAGDYTF. The DNA of the CDR3 is TGCAGCGTTGTCTCGGACAGGGCTGGAGACTACACCTTC.

The chain combines TRBV7-9 with TRBJ2-1, with 9 bases identical to TRBD2. The CDR3 totals 16 residues. Germline assignment: CDR1 SEHNR and CDR2 FQNEAQ (reference sequence). After removal of 0 bases from V and 9 bases from J, the junction contained 9 bases not matched to a gene. CDR3 region: CASSLAYGGRAFEQFF. CDR3 coding DNA: TGTGCCAGCAGCTTAGCTTATGGCGGGAGGGCATTTGAGCAGTTCTTC.

This rearrangement joins TRBV30 to TRBJ1-5, with a weak D call TRBD1 (5 bases). Trimming stripped 3 bases from V and 5 bases from J, with 11 bases between. Germline V lookup: CDR1 GTSNPN, CDR2 SVGIG (reference sequence). The CDR3 extends over 13 amino acids. The CDR3 reads CAWSSGVHQPQHF. For the CDR3, the DNA is TGTGCCTGGAGCTCGGGGGTTCATCAGCCCCAGCATTTT. The entire variable domain, with the rest obtained from reference TRBV30 and TRBJ1-5, is as follows: SQTIHQWPATLVQPVGSPLSLECTVEGTSNPNLYWYRQAAGRGLQLLFYSVGIGQISSEVPQNLSASRPQDRQFILSSKKLLLSDSGFYLCAWSSGVHQPQHFGDGTRLSIL.